This T cell receptor (beta chain) comes out of a study of cytomegalovirus exposure and HLA in healthy donors. General observations from the study: Some highly shared sequence variants likely arose as a pipeline artifact.

In the PCR, 60 Vbeta and 13 Jbeta primers were used. TCRdb's copy holds only in-frame clones and misses some; the assay was immunoSEQ multiplex PCR. Of fewer than 200,000 clones in the sample, approximately 70% are singletons; the top ten hold around 3%. CDR3 length: 14 residues. Germline lookup yields CDR1 SGHTA and CDR2 FQGNSA. Comments on this clone: Its antigen is unknown. Sequence at one end of the junction differs from germline and may be a read error.

The clonotype originates from a middle-aged woman in good health and CMV-seropositive. Specimen: PBMCs. The rearrangement links TRBV7-2 to TRBJ1-2, with 9 bases that match TRBD1. CDR3 loop: CASSLDRGPSGYPF. CDR3 DNA: TGTGCCAGCAGCTTAGACAGGGGGCCCTCTGGCTACCCCTTC.